The 26 T cell receptor beta chains below all came from one sample that was sequenced in a study of patients and donors after allogeneic stem cell transplantation. MiXCR, applied by TCRdb to the RT-PCR reads, yields one record per CDR3 protein. Altogether 390,000 or so distinct CDR3 sequences are present, roughly 17% being singletons, with the ten largest covering over 6%. Sample: blood, either unsorted or a sorted T cell fraction (not recorded which). The origin of the receptors is a human donor who was either an allogeneic HSCT recipient or a stem cell or donor lymphocyte infusion donor (not recorded which). It is not recorded whose cells these are; they may come from a transplant donor.

The V gene is TRBV4-3, the J gene TRBJ2-5; 7 bases map to TRBD2. V lost 0 bases, J lost 5 bases, and 6 bases stayed unmatched. The CDR3 is 15 amino acids. The germline V gene encodes CDR1 LGHNA and CDR2 YSLEER. CDR3 sequence: CASSQDRYGGETQYF. The CDR3 nucleotides are TGCGCCAGCAGCCAAGATCGGTACGGGGGGGAGACCCAGTACTTC.

This clonotype was counted between two and nine times. V and J are TRBV2 and TRBJ2-2; the D is unclear. The CDR3 is 15 amino acids. Trimming stripped 5 bases from V and 0 bases from J, with 10 bases between. The germline CDR1 and CDR2 sequences are SNHLY and FYNNEI. The CDR3 bases are TGTGCCAGCAGTCGGTTGCTACCGAACACCGGGGAGCTGTTTTTT. This translates into CASSRLLPNTGELFF.

This clonotype has more than one count but fewer than ten. The chain employs TRBV4-1 and TRBJ2-7, with D possibly matching TRBD1 (6 bases). Germline CDR1 MGHRA, CDR2 YSYEKL. Between the trimmed V and J ends, which lost 5 bases and 6 bases, there was a span of 14 bases. The CDR3 consists of 13 residues. The CDR3 spells CASSLYTGFEQYF. CDR3 coding DNA: TGCGCCAGCAGCTTATATACAGGGTTCGAGCAGTACTTC.

The table lists this clonotype with a few counts. The V and J genes are TRBV19 and TRBJ1-1; D call uncertain. The ends were cut back, 6 bases at V and 1 base at J, with 9 bases in the middle. Germline assignment: CDR1 LNHDA and CDR2 SQIVND (reference sequence). CDR3 length equals 13 residues. As DNA, the CDR3 is TGTGCCAGTAGGGGTAGCGCGAACACTGAAGCTTTCTTT. Its translation: CASRGSANTEAFF.

The genes are TRBV9 and TRBJ2-5; 9 nucleotides match TRBD1. This CDR3 region has 15 residues. V lost 4 bases to trimming and J lost 6 bases; unmatched junction nucleotides: 10. Germline values: CDR1 SGDLS, CDR2 YYNGEE. Here the CDR3 reads CASSRGTGILKTQYF. The CDR3 DNA sequence: TGTGCCAGCAGCAGAGGGACAGGGATTTTAAAGACCCAGTACTTC.

The sample holds a few counts of this clonotype. The genes are TRBV27 and TRBJ1-3; D not resolved. The CDR3 spans 15 residues. Germline loops: CDR1 MNHEY, CDR2 SMNVEV (reference sequence). The V end lost 0 bases, the J end lost 4 bases, and 10 bases lay between the germline ends. CDR3 DNA: TGTGCCAGCAGTTTATCAGGCCGGTTGGGAAACACCATATATTTT. Translating gives CASSLSGRLGNTIYF.

This clonotype was counted at least ten times. The V gene is TRBV5-1, the J gene TRBJ1-1; no definite D call. The CDR3 totals 15 residues. Germline lookup yields CDR1 SGHRS and CDR2 YFSETQ. Trimming removed 0 bases at V and 1 base at J, with 10 bases between. As DNA, the CDR3 is TGCGCCAGCAGCTTGGAGAACCCTCCGAACACTGAAGCTTTCTTT. Protein sequence: CASSLENPPNTEAFF.

The V call is TRBV12-3 or TRBV12-4, the J call TRBJ1-1; D is perhaps TRBD1 (6 bases). CDR3 length: 14 amino acids. The V end lost 3 bases, the J end lost 1 base, and 9 bases lay between the germline ends. CDR3 bases: TGTGCCAGCAGTTTGACAGGTTCGAACACTGAAGCTTTCTTT. This translates into CASSLTGSNTEAFF.

This clonotype was detected ten times or more. The chain is built from TRBV11-2 and TRBJ2-1, with D perhaps assigned TRBD1 or TRBD2 (5 bases each). The V gene lost 3 bases and the J gene lost 16 bases, with 22 bases spanning the gap. Germline CDR1 reads SGHAT; CDR2 reads FQNNGV. The CDR3 covers 14 residues. As DNA, the CDR3 is TGTGCCAGCAGCTTGTTACCCTACGGGACGAGTCGTTTCTTC. This gives the protein CASSLLPYGTSRFF.

V is TRBV7-9 and J is TRBJ1-6; no clear D gene. Germline lookup yields CDR1 SEHNR and CDR2 FQNEAQ (reference sequence). The V gene lost 4 bases and the J gene lost 8 bases, with 15 bases spanning the gap. This CDR3 has 15 residues. This chain's CDR3 is CASSSTKGWDSPLHF. The CDR3 DNA is TGTGCCAGCAGCTCGACAAAGGGATGGGATTCACCCCTCCACTTT.

The CDR3 sequence: CAWTGGRYEQYF. In nucleotides, the CDR3 is TGTGCCTGGACGGGGGGCCGCTACGAGCAGTACTTC. The rearrangement uses TRBV30 and TRBJ2-7; perhaps TRBD2 as D (7 bases). Trimming removed 4 bases from V and 3 bases from J, with 10 bases in between. The CDR3 has 12 residues. Germline loops: CDR1 GTSNPN, CDR2 SVGIG (reference sequence).

This clonotype was seen more than once but under ten times. The rearrangement uses TRBV29-1 and TRBJ2-7, with TRBD1 matching over 8 bases. This CDR3 has 15 residues. V was clipped by 1 base and J by 6 bases; unmatched bases: 11. Germline loops: CDR1 SQVTM, CDR2 ANQGSEA. In DNA, the CDR3 is TGCAGCGTTGAAGCCCCGGGTAGGGACAGGACCGAGCAGTACTTC. Translation: CSVEAPGRDRTEQYF.

This clonotype has only one observation. As DNA, the CDR3 is TGTGCCAGCTCATCCTACGGGACAGCGTACGAGCAGTACTTC. This translates into CASSSYGTAYEQYF. J is TRBJ2-7 and V is TRBV18; TRBD1 agrees at 7 bases. After removal of 5 bases from V and 4 bases from J, the junction contained 8 bases not matched to a gene. CDR1 and CDR2 from the germline V gene are KGHSH and LQKENI. The CDR3 loop spans 14 amino acids.

This clonotype was counted a few times. The J gene is TRBJ2-3, the V gene TRBV27; a weak D match, TRBD1 (5 bases). The CDR3 sequence is 12 residues long. CDR1 is MNHEY and CDR2 is SMNVEV in the germline V gene (reference sequence). V lost 1 base and J lost 8, with 7 bases in between. DNA for the CDR3: TGTGCCAGCAGTTTATATCAGGGTACGCAGTATTTT. Protein: CASSLYQGTQYF.

This clonotype was seen a handful of times. The rearrangement joins TRBV11-1 to TRBJ1-1; 9 positions agree with TRBD1. The CDR3 sequence is 20 residues long. The germline V gene has CDR1 SGHAT and CDR2 FQDESV (reference sequence). J gave up 5 bases and V 2 bases, and 21 bases lay outside the gene matches. DNA of the CDR3: TGTGCCAGCAGCTTATTTCTCGGGACAGGGTCAATCGGTAAGGTGACTGAAGCTTTCTTT. Residues: CASSLFLGTGSIGKVTEAFF. Supplemented by reference TRBV11-1 and TRBJ1-1, the full variable domain reads EAEVAQSPRYKITEKSQAVAFWCDPISGHATLYWYRQILGQGPELLVQFQDESVVDDSQLPKDRFSAERLKGVDSTLKIQPAELGDSAMYLCASSLFLGTGSIGKVTEAFFGQGTRLTVV.

The V gene is TRBV6-1, the J gene TRBJ2-1, with 7 bases that match TRBD2. The CDR3 is made up of 15 amino acids. J gave up 0 bases and V 6 bases, and 5 bases lay outside the gene matches. The germline V gene has CDR1 MNHNS and CDR2 SASEGT. Written as DNA, the CDR3 is TGTGCCAGCAGGACTAGCCGGAGCTCCTACAATGAGCAGTTCTTC. Protein sequence: CASRTSRSSYNEQFF.

On this clonotype: A read error may explain this, as a much larger clone is one base away. The genes are TRBV7-2 and TRBJ1-1; D might be TRBD1 (6 bases). There are 14 residues in the CDR3. The V gene lost 0 bases and the J gene lost 1 base, with 6 bases spanning the gap. Looked up from germline, CDR1 is SGHTA and CDR2 is FQGNSA. This CDR3 reads CASSLATGNTEAFF. CDR3 coding DNA: TGTGCCAGCAGCTTAGCGACAGGGAACACTGAAGCTTTCTTT.

The CDR3 loop is CSATMETQYF. For the CDR3, the DNA is TGCAGTGCCACAATGGAGACCCAGTACTTC. The gene calls are TRBV20-1 and TRBJ2-5; D call uncertain. CDR1 is DFQATT, CDR2 SNEGSKA, per germline (reference sequence). The CDR3 spans 10 residues. V lost 6 bases, J lost 5 bases, and 7 bases lay in between.

The chain employs TRBV18 and TRBJ2-3, with D unclear. V lost 2 bases to trimming and J lost 0 bases, with 6 bases between them. This CDR3 is built from 14 residues. Germline CDR1 is KGHSH and CDR2 is LQKENI. This CDR3 reads CASSPISSTDTQYF. For the CDR3, the DNA is TGTGCCAGCTCACCAATCTCTAGCACAGATACGCAGTATTTT.

J is TRBJ1-2 and V is TRBV5-1, with a weak D call TRBD1 (5 bases). CDR1 is SGHRS, CDR2 YFSETQ, per germline. The CDR3 extends over 13 amino acids. The ends were cut back, 4 bases at V and 8 bases at J, with 15 bases in the middle. In DNA, the CDR3 is TGCGCCAGCAGCAAACCTCAGGGTGTAGGCTACACCTTC. Translated, it gives CASSKPQGVGYTF.

The J gene is TRBJ2-4, the V gene TRBV20-1, with 9 bases aligning to TRBD1. The germline CDR1 and CDR2 sequences are DFQATT and SNEGSKA (reference sequence). This CDR3 contains 16 residues. Trimming removed 2 bases from V and 1 base from J; junction bases left unmatched: 6. In DNA, the CDR3 is TGCAGTGCTAGACCCGGGACAGGGAAGGCCAAAAACATTCAGTACTTC. It encodes CSARPGTGKAKNIQYF.

This clonotype was seen only a few times. V usage is TRBV6-6 and J usage is TRBJ1-4, with D perhaps TRBD1 (6 bases). V shed 8 bases and J shed 4 bases, with 11 bases lying between them. Germline loops: CDR1 MNHNY, CDR2 SVGAGI (reference sequence). The CDR3 has 13 residues. CDR3 loop: CASLDRINEKLFF. DNA for the CDR3: TGTGCCAGCCTAGACAGGATTAATGAAAAACTGTTTTTT.

The gene calls are TRBV27 and TRBJ1-3; D is unclear. Germline values: CDR1 MNHEY, CDR2 SMNVEV (reference sequence). The ends were cut back, 3 bases at V and 3 bases at J, with 6 bases in the middle. CDR3 length: 13 amino acids. This CDR3 reads CASSFLNGNTIYF. Written as DNA, the CDR3 is TGTGCCAGCAGTTTCCTCAATGGAAACACCATATATTTT.

This clonotype was observed a handful of times. The rearrangement uses TRBV7-9 and TRBJ2-3; D unresolved. The CDR3 consists of 16 residues. Trimming took 5 bases from V and 0 from J, leaving 15 bases between them. Germline loops: CDR1 SEHNR, CDR2 FQNEAQ (reference sequence). The CDR3 coding sequence is TGTGCCAGCAGCACCCTGGGGTATTCTAGCACAGATACGCAGTATTTT. Translated, it gives CASSTLGYSSTDTQYF.

CDR3 residues: CASSEDDRYYGYTF. The CDR3 region has the DNA TGTGCCAGCAGTGAAGATGACAGATACTATGGCTACACCTTC. The J gene is TRBJ1-2, the V gene TRBV6-1; D may be TRBD1 (5 bases). The V end lost 1 base, the J end lost 3 bases, and 9 bases lay between the germline ends. Looked up from germline, CDR1 is MNHNS and CDR2 is SASEGT. CDR3 size: 14 residues.

This clonotype was seen many times. This chain connects TRBV20-1 to TRBJ2-3, with 10 bases matching TRBD2. J lost 1 base, V lost 1 base, and 2 bases had no gene match. The CDR3 has 15 residues. The germline CDR1 and CDR2 sequences are DFQATT and SNEGSKA (reference sequence). CDR3 in DNA: TGCAGTGCTAGAGCCCTAGCGGGGGGCACAGATACGCAGTATTTT. This encodes CSARALAGGTDTQYF.